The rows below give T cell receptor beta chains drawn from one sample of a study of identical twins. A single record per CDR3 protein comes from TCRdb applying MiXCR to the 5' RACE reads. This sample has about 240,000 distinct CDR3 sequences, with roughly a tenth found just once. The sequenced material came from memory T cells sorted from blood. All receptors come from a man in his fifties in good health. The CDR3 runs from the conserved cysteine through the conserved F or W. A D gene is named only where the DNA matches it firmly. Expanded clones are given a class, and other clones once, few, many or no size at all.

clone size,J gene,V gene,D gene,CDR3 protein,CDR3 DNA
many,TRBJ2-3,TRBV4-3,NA,CASSPHDPTDTQYF,TGCGCCAGCAGCCCTCACGACCCCACAGATACGCAGTATTTT
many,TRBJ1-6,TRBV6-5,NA,CASSYSVPGPKVYNSPLHF,TGTGCCAGCAGTTACTCTGTACCGGGACCGAAGGTCTATAATTCACCCCTCCACTTT
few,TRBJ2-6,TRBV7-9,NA,CASSLELGGSGANVLTF,TGTGCCAGCAGCTTAGAATTAGGGGGGTCCGGGGCCAACGTCCTGACTTTC
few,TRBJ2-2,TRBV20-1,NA,CSAREGGALGELFF,TGCAGTGCTAGAGAAGGAGGTGCCCTCGGGGAGCTGTTTTTT
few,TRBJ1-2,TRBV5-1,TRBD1,CASSPGQGVSGYTF,TGCGCCAGCAGCCCGGGACAGGGGGTCTCTGGCTACACCTTC
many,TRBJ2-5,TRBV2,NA,CASSELGGGRAGETQYF,TGTGCCAGCAGTGAATTGGGTGGGGGCCGAGCCGGAGAGACCCAGTACTTC
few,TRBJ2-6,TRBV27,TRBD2,CASSLRIWAGGPGANVLTF,TGTGCCAGCAGTTTAAGGATTTGGGCGGGGGGGCCTGGGGCCAACGTCCTGACTTTC
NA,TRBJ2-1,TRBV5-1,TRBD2,CASSWTSGSSNEQFF,TGCGCCAGCAGCTGGACTAGCGGGAGTAGTAATGAGCAGTTCTTC
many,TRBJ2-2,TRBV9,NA,CASSVVPLNTGELFF,TGTGCCAGCAGCGTAGTCCCCCTGAACACCGGGGAGCTGTTTTTT
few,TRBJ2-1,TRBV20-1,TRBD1,CSARYRGVGEQFF,TGCAGTGCTAGATACAGGGGGGTTGGTGAGCAGTTCTTC
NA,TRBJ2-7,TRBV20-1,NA,CSAGTLYYEQYF,TGCAGTGCCGGGACTCTGTACTACGAGCAGTACTTC
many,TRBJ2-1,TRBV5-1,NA,CASSLGVAGPYNEQFF,TGCGCCAGCAGCTTGGGCGTCGCAGGACCTTACAATGAGCAGTTCTTC
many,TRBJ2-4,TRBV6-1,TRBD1,CASSPRDRNIQYF,TGTGCCAGCAGTCCCCGGGACAGAAACATTCAGTACTTC
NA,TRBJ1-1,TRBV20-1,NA,CSAREIKTTRNTEAFF,TGCAGTGCTAGAGAGATAAAAACAACGAGGAACACTGAAGCTTTCTTT
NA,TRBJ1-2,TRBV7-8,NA,CASSPSLKGGNDGYTF,TGTGCCAGCAGCCCCTCCTTGAAGGGCGGTAACGATGGCTACACCTTC
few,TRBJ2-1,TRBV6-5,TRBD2,CASSYVTSGRGEQFF,TGTGCCAGCAGTTACGTAACTAGCGGGAGGGGTGAGCAGTTCTTC
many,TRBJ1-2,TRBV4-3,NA,CASSQGKGRPRAGRGYTF,TGCGCCAGCAGCCAGGGGAAGGGGAGGCCCCGGGCTGGAAGAGGCTACACCTTC
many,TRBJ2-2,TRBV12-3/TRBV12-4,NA,CASRYRGLGDTGELFF,TGTGCCAGCAGATACCGAGGGTTGGGCGACACCGGGGAGCTGTTTTTT
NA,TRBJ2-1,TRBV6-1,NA,CASSEIDGNRYNEQFF,TGTGCCAGCAGTGAAATCGACGGAAACCGTTACAATGAGCAGTTCTTC
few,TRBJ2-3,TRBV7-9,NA,CASSLVVFPDTQYF,TGTGCCAGCAGCTTAGTTGTCTTCCCAGATACGCAGTATTTT
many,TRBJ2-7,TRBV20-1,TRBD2,CSASRTSGSTDEQYF,TGCAGTGCTAGTCGGACTAGCGGGAGTACCGACGAGCAGTACTTC
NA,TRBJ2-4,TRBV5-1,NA,CASSLGTFKNIQYF,TGCGCCAGCAGCTTAGGGACATTCAAAAACATTCAGTACTTC
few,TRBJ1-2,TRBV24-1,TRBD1,CATAPGTGVTGYTF,TGTGCCACTGCTCCCGGGACAGGGGTAACTGGCTACACCTTC
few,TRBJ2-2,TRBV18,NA,CASSPVQNTGELFF,TGTGCCAGCTCACCGGTCCAGAACACCGGGGAGCTGTTTTTT
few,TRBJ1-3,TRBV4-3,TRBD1,CASSHGTGNGNTIYF,TGCGCCAGCAGCCATGGGACAGGGAACGGAAACACCATATATTTT
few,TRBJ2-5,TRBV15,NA,CATSRGETQYF,TGTGCCACCAGCAGAGGAGAGACCCAGTACTTC
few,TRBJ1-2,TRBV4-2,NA,CASSQDGIRNYGYTF,TGTGCCAGCAGCCAAGACGGGATACGGAACTATGGCTACACCTTC